These 4 T cell receptor beta chains came from one sample sequenced in a study of cytomegalovirus exposure and HLA in healthy donors. Use of 60 Vbeta and 13 Jbeta primers characterized the PCR. Sequencing was performed with immunoSEQ multiplex PCR; in TCRdb, only in-frame clones are kept and a portion is missing. The sample table sets out 35,000 to 45,000 clones. The sample consisted of PBMCs. These receptors all come from a woman in her 30s in good health and CMV-seropositive.

V and J are TRBV10-3 and TRBJ2-7; TRBD1 is a possible D gene (6 bases). Germline V gives CDR1 ENHRY, CDR2 SYGVKD. The CDR3 is 13 residues long. With 4 bases removed from V and 4 bases from J, the gap between germline ends came to 11 bases. In nucleotides, the CDR3 is TGTGCCATCAGTGGTAGCAGGGGTTACGAGCAGTACTTC. It is translated as CAISGSRGYEQYF.

This chain joins TRBV12-2 and TRBJ1-5; TRBD1 is the table's D call, not checked against the DNA. TRBV12-2 is given as a pseudogene. This CDR3 is 14 amino acids long. For the CDR3, the DNA is TGTGCAAGTCGCTTGGGACAGGGGGATCAGCCCCAGCATTTT. It translates to CASRLGQGDQPQHF.

The CDR3 DNA reads TGTGCCAGCAGTTTATGGGACACCAAGTACGCTTTCTTT. The encoded protein is CASSLWDTKYAFF. The chain employs TRBV28 and TRBJ1-1; TRBD1 might be the D (5 bases). V gave up 0 bases and J gave up 11 bases, with 13 bases separating them. This CDR3 is built from 13 residues. The germline gives CDR1 MDHEN, CDR2 SYDVKM.

The V and J genes are TRBV15 and TRBJ1-5, with 8 nucleotides matching TRBD1. V lost 3 bases, J lost 6 bases, and 4 bases stayed unmatched. The germline V gene encodes CDR1 LNHNV and CDR2 YYDKDF (reference sequence). The CDR3 is 14 amino acids. The CDR3 loop is CATSRTGDVQPQHF. CDR3 nucleotide sequence: TGTGCCACCAGCAGGACAGGGGATGTTCAGCCCCAGCATTTT.